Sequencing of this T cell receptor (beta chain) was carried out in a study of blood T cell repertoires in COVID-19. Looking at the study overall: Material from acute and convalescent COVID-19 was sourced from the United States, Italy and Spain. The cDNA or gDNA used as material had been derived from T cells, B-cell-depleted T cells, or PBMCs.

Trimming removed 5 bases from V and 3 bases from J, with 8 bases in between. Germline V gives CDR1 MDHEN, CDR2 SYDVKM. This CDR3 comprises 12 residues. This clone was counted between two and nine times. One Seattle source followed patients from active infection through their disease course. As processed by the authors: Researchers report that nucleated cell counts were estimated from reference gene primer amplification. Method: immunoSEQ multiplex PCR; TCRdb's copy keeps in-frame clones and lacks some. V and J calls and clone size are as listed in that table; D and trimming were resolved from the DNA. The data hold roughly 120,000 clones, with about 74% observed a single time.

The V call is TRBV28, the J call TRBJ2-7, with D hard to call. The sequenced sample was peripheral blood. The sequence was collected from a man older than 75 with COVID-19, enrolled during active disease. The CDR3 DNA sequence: TGTGCCAGCAGTCCTCGCGGCTACGAGCAGTACTTC. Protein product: CASSPRGYEQYF.